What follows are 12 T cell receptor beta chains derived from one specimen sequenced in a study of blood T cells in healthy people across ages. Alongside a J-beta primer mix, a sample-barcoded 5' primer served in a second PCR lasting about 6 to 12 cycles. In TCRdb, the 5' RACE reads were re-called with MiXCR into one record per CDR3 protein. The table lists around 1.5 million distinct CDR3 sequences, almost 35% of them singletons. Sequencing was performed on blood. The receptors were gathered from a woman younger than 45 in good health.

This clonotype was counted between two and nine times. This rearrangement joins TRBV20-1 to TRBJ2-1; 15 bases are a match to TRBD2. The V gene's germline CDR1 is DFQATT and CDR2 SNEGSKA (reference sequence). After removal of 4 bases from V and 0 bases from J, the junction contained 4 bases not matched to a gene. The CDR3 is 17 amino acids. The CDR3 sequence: CSATGTSGRTSYNEQFF. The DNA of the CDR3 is TGCAGTGCTACCGGGACTAGCGGGAGGACCTCCTACAATGAGCAGTTCTTC.

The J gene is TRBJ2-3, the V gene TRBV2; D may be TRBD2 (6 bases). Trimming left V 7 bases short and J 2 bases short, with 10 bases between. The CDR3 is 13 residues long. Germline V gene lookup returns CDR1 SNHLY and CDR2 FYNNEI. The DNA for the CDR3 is TGTGCCAGCATCGCGGGGAACACAGATACGCAGTATTTT. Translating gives CASIAGNTDTQYF.

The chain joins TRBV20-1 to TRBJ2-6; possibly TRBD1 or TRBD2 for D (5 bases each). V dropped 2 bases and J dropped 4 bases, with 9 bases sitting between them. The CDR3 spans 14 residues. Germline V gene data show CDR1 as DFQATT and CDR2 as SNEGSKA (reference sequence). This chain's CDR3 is CSARYGAGANVLTF. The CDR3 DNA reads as TGCAGTGCTAGATACGGGGCAGGGGCCAACGTCCTGACTTTC.

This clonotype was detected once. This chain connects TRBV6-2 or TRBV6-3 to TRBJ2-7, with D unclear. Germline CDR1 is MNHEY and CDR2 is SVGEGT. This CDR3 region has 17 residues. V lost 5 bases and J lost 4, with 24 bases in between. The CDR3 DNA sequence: TGTGCCAGCAGTCTCTACCTCCAGCCGGAAACGAAATACGAGCAGTACTTC. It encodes CASSLYLQPETKYEQYF.

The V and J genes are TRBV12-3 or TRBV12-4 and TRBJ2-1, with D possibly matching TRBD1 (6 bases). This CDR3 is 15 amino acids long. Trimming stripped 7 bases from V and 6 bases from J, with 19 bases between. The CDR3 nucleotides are TGTGCCAGCACCTACTCAGGGGCGAGTATCAATGAGCAGTTCTTC. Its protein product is CASTYSGASINEQFF.

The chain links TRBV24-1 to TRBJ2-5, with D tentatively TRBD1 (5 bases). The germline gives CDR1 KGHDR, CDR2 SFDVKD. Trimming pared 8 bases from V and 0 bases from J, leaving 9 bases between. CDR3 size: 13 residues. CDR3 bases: TGTGCCACCAATTGGACATACCAAGAGACCCAGTACTTC. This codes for CATNWTYQETQYF.

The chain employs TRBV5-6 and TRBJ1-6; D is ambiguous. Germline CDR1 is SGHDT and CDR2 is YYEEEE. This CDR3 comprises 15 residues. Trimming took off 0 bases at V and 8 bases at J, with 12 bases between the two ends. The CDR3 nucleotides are TGTGCCAGCAGCTTGGGTCGTGGATCAGATTCACCCCTCCACTTT. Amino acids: CASSLGRGSDSPLHF.

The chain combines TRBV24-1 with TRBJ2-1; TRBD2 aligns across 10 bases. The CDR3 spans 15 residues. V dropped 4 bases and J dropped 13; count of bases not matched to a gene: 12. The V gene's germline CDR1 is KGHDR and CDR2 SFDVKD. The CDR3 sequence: CATSELAGGLETQFF. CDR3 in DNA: TGTGCCACCAGTGAGTTAGCGGGAGGATTAGAGACCCAGTTCTTC.

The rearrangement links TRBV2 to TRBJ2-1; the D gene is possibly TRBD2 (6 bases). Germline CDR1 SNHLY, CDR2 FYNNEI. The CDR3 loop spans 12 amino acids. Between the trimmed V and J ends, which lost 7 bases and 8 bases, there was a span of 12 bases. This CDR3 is CASTTPGDEQFF. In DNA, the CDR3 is TGTGCCAGCACTACTCCGGGGGATGAGCAGTTCTTC. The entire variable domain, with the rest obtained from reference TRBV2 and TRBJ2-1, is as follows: EPEVTQTPSHQVTQMGQEVILRCVPISNHLYFYWYRQILGQKVEFLVSFYNNEISEKSEIFDDQFSVERPDGSNFTLKIRSTKLEDSAMYFCASTTPGDEQFFGPGTRLTVL.

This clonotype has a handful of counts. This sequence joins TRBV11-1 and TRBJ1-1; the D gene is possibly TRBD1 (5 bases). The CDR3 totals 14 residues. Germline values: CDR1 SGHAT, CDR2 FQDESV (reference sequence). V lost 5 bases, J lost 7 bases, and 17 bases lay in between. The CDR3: CASSHQGLGSEAFF. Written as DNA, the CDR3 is TGTGCCAGCAGCCACCAGGGATTGGGGAGTGAAGCTTTCTTT.

For the CDR3, the DNA is TGTGCCAGCAGTGCCCAACCGGGACATCATCCCTACGAGCAGTACTTC. Translation gives CASSAQPGHHPYEQYF. The genes are TRBV6-7 and TRBJ2-7, with a tentative D call TRBD1 (6 bases). TRBV6-7 is identified as an open reading frame with a role that is uncertain. The CDR3 spans 16 residues. Trimming took 5 bases from V and 2 from J, leaving 19 bases between them.

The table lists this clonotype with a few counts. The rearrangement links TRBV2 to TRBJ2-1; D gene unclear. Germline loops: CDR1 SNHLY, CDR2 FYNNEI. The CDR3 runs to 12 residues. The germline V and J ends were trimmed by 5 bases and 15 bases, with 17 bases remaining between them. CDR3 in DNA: TGTGCCAGCAGTCCCGGTGTTGGAAAGACGTTCTTC. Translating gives CASSPGVGKTFF.